Listed here are 32 T cell receptor beta chains from one sample, sequenced in a study of shared clonotypes between healthy human individuals. Sequencing was performed with immunoSEQ multiplex PCR; in TCRdb, only in-frame clones are kept and a portion is missing. This sample has roughly 2.6 million clones, with around 94% found just once. Source material: naive CD4+ T cells sorted from blood. Stated subset: CD45RA+ positively selected. The receptors come from a young man in good health.

J is TRBJ1-2 and V is TRBV6-6; D possibly corresponds to TRBD1 (5 bases). Trimming left V 6 bases short and J 8 bases short, with 16 bases between. The CDR3 sequence is 13 residues long. Germline V CDR1 and CDR2: MNHNY, SVGAGI (reference sequence). CDR3 bases: TGTGCCAGCAGATCACTCTCAGGGACGGGCTACACCTTC. Its translation: CASRSLSGTGYTF.

V and J are TRBV28 and TRBJ2-5; tentative D call: TRBD2 (5 bases). The DNA matches TRBJ2-7 better at its end, which makes the J call doubtful. Germline V lookup: CDR1 MDHEN, CDR2 SYDVKM. This CDR3 contains 14 residues. CDR3 residues: CAVTGLYDYGEQYF. The CDR3 DNA reads TGTGCCGTAACGGGCCTATATGACTACGGCGAGCAGTACTTC.

The chain combines TRBV19 with TRBJ2-2; perhaps TRBD2 as D (6 bases). CDR1 and CDR2 from the germline V gene are LNHDA and SQIVND (reference sequence). V was shortened by 1 base and J by 0 bases, with 15 bases between the two germline ends. The CDR3 consists of 18 residues. CDR3 in DNA: TGTGCCAGTAGTATAGTACGGGGGAAACGTTCGAACACCGGGGAGCTGTTTTTT. Translating it yields CASSIVRGKRSNTGELFF.

V is TRBV30 and J is TRBJ1-5; D perhaps matches TRBD1 (6 bases). The CDR3 is 13 residues long. V lost 3 bases and J 8 bases, leaving 14 bases between the germline ends. Looked up from germline, CDR1 is GTSNPN and CDR2 is SVGIG (reference sequence). The CDR3 nucleotides read TGTGCCTGGAGCGAGGGGCAGGGGAAGCCCCAGCATTTT. Its protein is CAWSEGQGKPQHF.

This clone was counted a single time. J is TRBJ2-7 and V is TRBV7-9, with unresolved D. Trimming took 2 bases from V and 2 from J, leaving 13 bases between them. CDR3 length: 15 residues. Germline V gene data show CDR1 as SEHNR and CDR2 as FQNEAQ (reference sequence). CDR3 coding DNA: TGTGCCAGCAGCTTATCTCGAACAGAGGCCTACGAGCAGTACTTC. Protein: CASSLSRTEAYEQYF.

As concerns this clone: Other DNA sequences from this sample encode an identical CDR3 as well. CDR3 loop: CASSLAGNQPQHF. DNA for the CDR3: TGTGCCAGCAGCTTAGCAGGTAATCAGCCCCAGCATTTT. The rearrangement links TRBV13 to TRBJ1-5; no clear D gene. CDR3 size: 13 residues. The ends were cut back, 1 base at V and 4 bases at J, with 5 bases in the middle. Germline assignment: CDR1 PRHDT and CDR2 FYEKMQ (reference sequence). Together with reference TRBV13 and TRBJ1-5, the CDR3 gives the full variable domain: AAGVIQSPRHLIKEKRETATLKCYPIPRHDTVYWYQQGPGQDPQFLISFYEKMQSDKGSIPDRFSAQQFSDYHSELNMSSLELGDSALYFCASSLAGNQPQHFGDGTRLSIL.

The chain combines TRBV11-2 with TRBJ2-7; 10 bases fit TRBD2. In germline, CDR1 is SGHAT, CDR2 FQNNGV. V gave up 1 base and J gave up 2 bases; unmatched junction bases: 11. The CDR3 loop spans 18 amino acids. CDR3 sequence reads: CASSLGRLAGGLAYEQYF. CDR3 DNA sequence: TGTGCCAGCAGCTTAGGGCGATTAGCGGGGGGCCTTGCCTACGAGCAGTACTTC.

The chain joins TRBV5-1 to TRBJ2-3; D remains unclear. The CDR3 runs 14 residues. Trimming left V 3 bases short and J 2 bases short, with 10 bases between. Germline V gene sequence: CDR1 SGHRS, CDR2 YFSETQ. Here the CDR3 DNA reads TGCGCCAGCAGCTCGGATTCCCCCACAGATACGCAGTATTTT. Encoded protein: CASSSDSPTDTQYF.

This rearrangement joins TRBV9 to TRBJ2-2, with a tentative D call TRBD2 (6 bases). Germline CDR1 is SGDLS and CDR2 is YYNGEE. Trimming removed 0 bases at V and 6 bases at J, with 15 bases between. The CDR3 sequence is 16 residues long. CDR3 DNA sequence: TGTGCCAGCAGCGTAGCGGGAGAGCAGACTCCCGGGGAGCTGTTTTTT. Translated, it gives CASSVAGEQTPGELFF.

The rearrangement joins TRBV28 to TRBJ2-7; D unclear. CDR3 length: 13 residues. V gave up 8 bases and J gave up 1 base, with 12 bases separating them. The V gene's germline CDR1 is MDHEN and CDR2 SYDVKM. The CDR3 DNA follows: TGTGCCAGCGCACCGGGTCAATCCTACGAGCAGTACTTC. It translates to CASAPGQSYEQYF.

This sequence joins TRBV10-3 and TRBJ2-3; D gene ambiguous. Germline values: CDR1 ENHRY, CDR2 SYGVKD. V was cut by 7 bases and J by 6 bases, with 14 bases left in between. This CDR3 region has 13 residues. Here the CDR3 DNA reads TGTGCCATCACTAAGACTCCGACCGATACGCAGTATTTT. Its translation: CAITKTPTDTQYF.

The CDR3 DNA sequence: TGTGCCAGCTCACCACGGACCCTCGCGAATGAGCAGTTCTTC. Protein sequence: CASSPRTLANEQFF. The chain is built from TRBV18 and TRBJ2-1; D ambiguous. Germline V gene data show CDR1 as KGHSH and CDR2 as LQKENI. Between the trimmed V and J ends, which lost 1 base and 7 bases, there was a span of 11 bases. This CDR3 comprises 14 residues.

Concerning this clone itself: At the DNA level, this CDR3 is encoded by other sequences in the same sample as well. This sequence joins TRBV5-1 and TRBJ1-1; perhaps TRBD1 as D (5 bases). Germline V lookup: CDR1 SGHRS, CDR2 YFSETQ. The length of the CDR3 is 14 residues. Trimming shortened V by 1 base and J by 0 bases, and 7 bases separated the two germline ends. The CDR3 coding sequence is TGCGCCAGCAGCTTGTCGGGACTGAACACTGAAGCTTTCTTT. Its protein product is CASSLSGLNTEAFF.

The gene calls are TRBV6-6 and TRBJ2-3; 7 bases map to TRBD1. The V gene's germline CDR1 is MNHNY and CDR2 SVGAGI (reference sequence). Trimming cost V 0 bases and J 5 bases; bases outside gene matches: 8. This CDR3 contains 16 residues. The CDR3 DNA sequence: TGTGCCAGCAGTTACTCCTACAGGGGCGCCTTAGATACGCAGTATTTT. Protein product: CASSYSYRGALDTQYF.

The V call is TRBV5-6, the J call TRBJ2-1, with D possibly being TRBD1 or TRBD2 (6 bases each). The germline V and J ends were trimmed by 2 bases and 7 bases, with 19 bases remaining between them. The germline CDR1 and CDR2 sequences are SGHDT and YYEEEE. The CDR3 is 16 residues long. The CDR3 loop reads CASSLGGGGIQNEQFF. CDR3 in DNA: TGTGCCAGCAGCTTAGGAGGGGGAGGAATACAGAATGAGCAGTTCTTC.

The J gene is TRBJ2-5, the V gene TRBV5-4; D is uncertain. The CDR3 sequence is 14 residues long. Trimming shortened V by 0 bases and J by 2 bases, and 8 bases separated the two germline ends. Germline CDR1 is SGHNT and CDR2 is YYREEE (reference sequence). The CDR3 loop is CASSLGPSQETQYF. For the CDR3, the DNA is TGTGCCAGCAGCTTGGGACCGTCGCAAGAGACCCAGTACTTC. The full variable domain, in which reference TRBV5-4 and TRBJ2-5 provide the parts outside the CDR3, is ETGVTQSPTHLIKTRGQQVTLRCSSQSGHNTVSWYQQALGQGPQFIFQYYREEENGRGNFPPRFSGLQFPNYSSELNVNALELDDSALYLCASSLGPSQETQYFGPGTRLLVL.

Only one count was recorded for this clone. CDR3 DNA: TGTGCCAGCAGATTGGACAGAAGCTCCTACAATGAGCAGTTCTTC. Translating it yields CASRLDRSSYNEQFF. The chain joins TRBV6-5 to TRBJ2-1, with D possibly being TRBD1 (6 bases). CDR1 is MNHEY and CDR2 is SVGAGI in the germline V gene. With 6 bases removed from V and 0 bases from J, the gap between germline ends came to 12 bases. The length of the CDR3 is 15 residues.

This chain joins TRBV6-5 and TRBJ2-3; possibly TRBD2 for D (7 bases). This CDR3 has 15 residues. Germline V gene data show CDR1 as MNHEY and CDR2 as SVGAGI. V was trimmed by 8 bases and J by 3 bases, leaving 18 bases between them. The CDR3 DNA sequence: TGTGCCAGCCGACGGGGAGGGAGGGGGACAGATACGCAGTATTTT. It is translated as CASRRGGRGTDTQYF.

V usage is TRBV18 and J usage is TRBJ2-5, with 8 bases aligning to TRBD2. Germline loops: CDR1 KGHSH, CDR2 LQKENI. With 3 bases clipped from V and 6 bases from J, the junction kept 3 bases outside the gene matches. The CDR3 loop spans 13 amino acids. The CDR3 region is CASSPTGGQTQYF. Here the CDR3 DNA reads TGTGCCAGCTCACCGACGGGAGGGCAGACCCAGTACTTC.

The J gene is TRBJ2-5, the V gene TRBV9; D is unresolved. The V gene lost 2 bases and the J gene lost 4 bases, with 9 bases spanning the gap. This CDR3 region has 13 residues. Germline CDR1 reads SGDLS; CDR2 reads YYNGEE. CDR3 sequence: CASSVGQSETQYF. CDR3 sequence (DNA): TGTGCCAGCAGCGTTGGTCAGTCAGAGACCCAGTACTTC.

The J gene is TRBJ2-5, the V gene TRBV5-1; the match to TRBD2 covers 8 bases. Germline CDR1 and CDR2: SGHRS and YFSETQ. This CDR3 is 14 amino acids long. J was trimmed by 4 bases and V by 4 bases; bases with no gene match: 6. This CDR3 reads CASSPGSGAETQYF. The CDR3 DNA follows: TGCGCCAGCAGCCCCGGTAGCGGGGCAGAGACCCAGTACTTC.

The chain is built from TRBV28 and TRBJ1-5, with D perhaps matching TRBD1 (5 bases). V lost 8 bases and J lost 4, with 15 bases in between. Germline loops: CDR1 MDHEN, CDR2 SYDVKM. There are 14 residues in the CDR3. The CDR3 is CASVVAGGNQPQHF. The CDR3 DNA reads TGTGCCAGCGTAGTAGCGGGGGGAAATCAGCCCCAGCATTTT.

The chain uses TRBV5-4 and TRBJ1-1, with D unresolved. V shed 0 bases and J shed 7 bases, with 7 bases lying between them. CDR3 length: 12 amino acids. Germline lookup yields CDR1 SGHNT and CDR2 YYREEE (reference sequence). CDR3 sequence reads: CASSLDQNEAFF. The CDR3 DNA reads TGTGCCAGCAGCTTGGATCAGAATGAAGCTTTCTTT.

The J gene is TRBJ2-3, the V gene TRBV7-9; D may be TRBD2 (5 bases). The V end was cut by 1 base, the J end by 3 bases, with 20 bases between. The CDR3 length is 18 residues. Germline CDR1 reads SEHNR; CDR2 reads FQNEAQ (reference sequence). The CDR3 spells CASSLVWFPEGPTDTQYF. As DNA, the CDR3 is TGTGCCAGCAGCTTAGTATGGTTCCCAGAGGGTCCGACAGATACGCAGTATTTT.

J is TRBJ2-5 and V is TRBV18; 10 bases are a match to TRBD2. The CDR3 has 17 residues. Germline-derived CDR1 and CDR2 are KGHSH and LQKENI. V lost 4 bases to trimming and J lost 10 bases; unmatched junction nucleotides: 18. DNA for the CDR3: TGTGCCAGCTCACTAAGGACTAGCGGTCCGCTCAGGTGGGACCAGTACTTC. This gives the protein CASSLRTSGPLRWDQYF.

The J gene is TRBJ2-1, the V gene TRBV6-5; the D is unclear. The CDR3 runs 14 residues. The ends were cut back, 5 bases at V and 4 bases at J, with 12 bases in the middle. Germline V lookup: CDR1 MNHEY, CDR2 SVGAGI. The DNA for the CDR3 is TGTGCCAGCAGTAGGGTTAATGGTTACAATGAGCAGTTCTTC. Translation: CASSRVNGYNEQFF.

The chain employs TRBV28 and TRBJ1-1, with D perhaps matching TRBD1 (6 bases). Trimming removed 3 bases at V and 1 base at J, with 15 bases between. CDR1 is MDHEN and CDR2 is SYDVKM in the germline V gene. The length of the CDR3 is 16 residues. The DNA for the CDR3 is TGTGCCAGCAGTTTCTCGTGGGGGCGGGGGAACACTGAAGCTTTCTTT. Its translation: CASSFSWGRGNTEAFF. The whole variable domain, filled in from reference TRBV28 and TRBJ1-1, reads DVKVTQSSRYLVKRTGEKVFLECVQDMDHENMFWYRQDPGLGLRLIYFSYDVKMKEKGDIPEGYSVSREKKERFSLILESASTNQTSMYLCASSFSWGRGNTEAFFGQGTRLTVV.

This clone was seen only a few times. In nucleotides, the CDR3 is TGTGCCAGCGCCTGGGCGGGTTCTGAAGCTTTCTTT. Translated, it gives CASAWAGSEAFF. The rearrangement uses TRBV6-5 and TRBJ1-1; D call uncertain. The CDR3 has 12 amino acids. Per germline, CDR1 MNHEY and CDR2 SVGAGI. V lost 8 bases, J lost 6 bases, and 13 bases lay in between.

This clone was found a few times. CDR3: CASSQDETGRNYTF. As DNA, the CDR3 is TGCGCCAGCAGCCAAGATGAGACAGGGCGGAACTACACCTTC. The chain is built from TRBV4-1 and TRBJ1-2, with TRBD1 identical over 7 bases. This CDR3 spans 14 amino acids. Per germline, CDR1 MGHRA and CDR2 YSYEKL. Germline trimming cut 0 bases from V and 10 bases from J; bases unmatched to any gene: 8.

Concerning this clone: Mismatch with germline at one junction end may stem from a read error. Other nucleotide sequences in the sample specify the same CDR3. The CDR3 bases are TGCAGTGCTCGAGACGCATATGGCTACACCTTC. It translates to CSARDAYGYTF. J is TRBJ1-2 and V is TRBV20-1; D unresolved. Germline-derived CDR1 and CDR2 are DFQATT and SNEGSKA (reference sequence). This CDR3 is built from 11 residues.

This clone was recorded only once. The genes are TRBV6-5 and TRBJ1-2; D not resolved. The ends were cut back, 5 bases at V and 8 bases at J, with 9 bases in the middle. The CDR3 is 11 residues long. Germline V CDR1 and CDR2: MNHEY, SVGAGI. CDR3 in DNA: TGTGCCAGCAGTACCACCGGGGGCTACACCTTC. The encoded protein is CASSTTGGYTF.

With respect to this clone: The sample has other DNA sequences that encode this CDR3 too. The chain's CDR3 is CASSLRRSYEQYF. DNA of the CDR3: TGTGCCAGCAGCCTAAGACGGAGCTACGAGCAGTACTTC. The V gene is TRBV11-2, the J gene TRBJ2-7, with no clear D. Germline CDR1 and CDR2: SGHAT and FQNNGV. Trimming took off 5 bases at V and 3 bases at J, with 11 bases between the two ends. CDR3 length: 13 residues.